Shown below are 10 T cell receptor beta chains from a single sample sequenced in a study of CD8 T cells in Susac syndrome. Roughly 0.45 to 1 ug RNA was reverse transcribed with random hexamers. TCRdb reprocessed the immunoSEQ multiplex PCR reads via MiXCR and lists one record per CDR3 protein. The sample has 130,000 or so distinct CDR3 sequences; roughly 80% are singletons. The sample taken for sequencing was CD8+ T cells from PBMCs. Every receptor here comes from a human donor with multiple sclerosis.

The chain uses TRBV28 and TRBJ1-5; no clear D. This CDR3 is built from 13 residues. Germline values: CDR1 MDHEN, CDR2 SYDVKM. V lost 5 bases, J lost 6 bases, and 11 bases lay in between. CDR3 coding DNA: TGTGCCAGCAGTGTTGGCTGGGTTCAGCCCCAGCATTTT. Protein: CASSVGWVQPQHF.

V is TRBV28 and J is TRBJ2-6; D is ambiguous. Germline loops: CDR1 MDHEN, CDR2 SYDVKM. Trimming cost V 3 bases and J 3 bases, with 6 bases left between them. CDR3 length: 14 amino acids. The CDR3 DNA reads TGTGCCAGCAGTTTTTTCTATGGGGCCAACGTCCTGACTTTC. Protein product: CASSFFYGANVLTF.

The genes are TRBV28 and TRBJ2-7; TRBD2 agrees at 8 bases. Germline V CDR1 and CDR2: MDHEN, SYDVKM. There are 15 residues in the CDR3. V lost 2 bases and J lost 4; bases outside the gene matches: 7. In DNA form, the CDR3 reads TGTGCCAGCAGTTTACGGGGGGGTCTCTCTTACGAGCAGTACTTC. Its protein product is CASSLRGGLSYEQYF.

The DNA for the CDR3 is TGTGCCAGCAGCGTAGCTACGGGACAGGTGGGGATGAACACTGAAGCTTTCTTT. Translated: CASSVATGQVGMNTEAFF. The gene calls are TRBV9 and TRBJ1-1; 8 positions agree with TRBD1. This CDR3 has 18 residues. Trimming took 0 bases from V and 0 from J; bases not matched to a gene: 10. CDR1 is SGDLS, CDR2 YYNGEE, per germline. The whole variable domain, remainder taken from reference TRBV9 and TRBJ1-1, is DSGVTQTPKHLITATGQRVTLRCSPRSGDLSVYWYQQSLDQGLQFLIQYYNGEERAKGNILERFSAQQFPDLHSELNLSSLELGDSALYFCASSVATGQVGMNTEAFFGQGTRLTVV.

This rearrangement joins TRBV13 to TRBJ1-1; a possible D gene is TRBD1 (6 bases). The CDR3 runs 12 residues. CDR1 and CDR2 from the germline V gene are PRHDT and FYEKMQ (reference sequence). V shed 7 bases and J shed 5 bases, with 11 bases lying between them. DNA for the CDR3: TGTGCCAGCATCTTCGGACAGACTGAAGCTTTCTTT. This translates into CASIFGQTEAFF.

V is TRBV5-1 and J is TRBJ2-7, with 7 positions matching TRBD1. Germline CDR1 and CDR2: SGHRS and YFSETQ. CDR3 size: 14 residues. V gave up 1 base and J gave up 1 base; unmatched junction bases: 2. The CDR3 loop is CASSLTGDSYEQYF. In DNA form, the CDR3 reads TGCGCCAGCAGCTTGACAGGGGATTCCTACGAGCAGTACTTC.

This chain connects TRBV20-1 to TRBJ2-1; a weak D match, TRBD1 (7 bases). CDR3 length: 15 amino acids. Germline-derived CDR1 and CDR2 are DFQATT and SNEGSKA (reference sequence). V was clipped by 0 bases and J by 3 bases, with 12 bases between them. The CDR3 is CSAREEGAFYNEQFF. CDR3 in DNA: TGCAGTGCTAGAGAGGAGGGGGCCTTCTACAATGAGCAGTTCTTC.

This chain links TRBV6-1 with TRBJ2-1, with 9 bases lining up with TRBD1. Germline V gene lookup returns CDR1 MNHNS and CDR2 SASEGT. CDR3 length equals 17 residues. The junction had 12 bases not matched to a gene; V was cut back by 5 bases and J by 4 bases. The chain's CDR3 is CASSRSPPGTGYNEQFF. In nucleotides, the CDR3 is TGTGCCAGCAGTCGAAGTCCTCCCGGGACAGGGTACAATGAGCAGTTCTTC.

This clonotype was detected a few times. The CDR3 DNA reads TGTGCCAGCAGCTTGGGAGCTTTCTTT. Amino acid sequence: CASSLGAFF. This chain links TRBV7-2 with TRBJ1-1; D not resolved. V lost 3 bases, J lost 10 bases, and 3 bases lay in between. In germline, CDR1 is SGHTA, CDR2 FQGNSA. The length of the CDR3 is 9 residues.

The chain is built from TRBV19 and TRBJ2-2; D ambiguous. This CDR3 is 11 amino acids long. The ends were cut back, 5 bases at V and 7 bases at J, with 5 bases in the middle. CDR1 is LNHDA and CDR2 is SQIVND in the germline V gene (reference sequence). In nucleotides, the CDR3 is TGTGCCAGTAGTTACGGCGGGGAGCTGTTTTTT. The encoded protein is CASSYGGELFF.